The clone carrying this T cell receptor (beta chain) was detected once. Antigen specificity is unknown. Produced via immunoSEQ multiplex PCR; TCRdb's table is partial and in-frame only. Of 70,000 to 100,000 clones in the sample, around nine tenths were seen once. The CDR3 runs to 12 residues. Germline values: CDR1 SNHLY, CDR2 FYNNEI. V gave up 2 bases and J gave up 8 bases, with 6 bases separating them. No infections or other immune events were documented during collection. The entry originates in a study of identifying expanded T cells in peripheral blood. Study outcomes and limitations: Differentially abundant clones: around 1.1 between replicates, about 15 at 2 to 3 weeks, less than 25 at four. Clone count variance between roughly 2-week samples rose with total template count.

The chain carries TRBV2 and TRBJ1-4; D is unclear. Sequencing was done on a sample of blood. This TCR came from a person between 18 and 70 years old in good health. Written as DNA, the CDR3 is TGTGCCAGCAGTGAAACTGGAGAAAAACTGTTTTTT. Its translation: CASSETGEKLFF.